This entry describes one T cell receptor beta chain. Assembly of TCR beta libraries relied on iRepertoire HTBI primers together with Arm-PCR of CDR3 regions. TCRdb re-called the multiplex PCR reads with MiXCR, one entry per CDR3 protein. In the table there are approximately 350,000 distinct CDR3 sequences, 16% of which are singletons. The germline V gene has CDR1 SQVTM and CDR2 ANQGSEA. The CDR3 is made up of 14 amino acids. The time point was: newly diagnosed GD, antithyroid drugs for less than 3 months. Extracted RNA from PBMCs served as the source of the TCR library. The data belong to a study of regulatory T cells in long-lasting Graves disease. This sample also appeared in a second study, on T cells in Graves' hyperthyroidism and ophthalmopathy.

The rearrangement joins TRBV29-1 to TRBJ2-1; D is perhaps TRBD2 (7 bases). The source is a man in his forties or fifties with Graves disease. This specimen was peripheral blood mononuclear cells (PBMCs), taken at new diagnosis, from a patient treated with antithyroid drugs. The CDR3 region is CIVEGGGIYNEQFF. DNA for the CDR3: TGCATCGTAGAGGGGGGGGGAATATACAATGAGCAGTTCTTC.